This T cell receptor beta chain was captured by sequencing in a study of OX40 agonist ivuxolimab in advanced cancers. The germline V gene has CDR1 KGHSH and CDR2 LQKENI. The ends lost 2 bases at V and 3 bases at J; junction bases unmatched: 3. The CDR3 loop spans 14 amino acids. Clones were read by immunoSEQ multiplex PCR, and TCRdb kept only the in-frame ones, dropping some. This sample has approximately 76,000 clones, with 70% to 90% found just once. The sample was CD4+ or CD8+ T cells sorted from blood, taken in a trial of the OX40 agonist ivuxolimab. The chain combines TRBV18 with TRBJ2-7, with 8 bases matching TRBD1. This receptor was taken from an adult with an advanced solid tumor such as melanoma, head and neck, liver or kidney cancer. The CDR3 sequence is CASSPTGQGYEQYF. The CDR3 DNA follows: TGTGCCAGCTCACCAACAGGACAGGGCTACGAGCAGTACTTC.